One sample yielded the 28 T cell receptor beta chains listed below, sequenced in a study of shared clonotypes between healthy human individuals. This table comes from immunoSEQ multiplex PCR, and its TCRdb copy is limited to in-frame clones, with some not included. The data hold some 2,000,000 clones, with 85% to 95% observed a single time. The sequenced sample was naive CD4+ T cells sorted from blood. The subset: CD45RA+ positively selected. Source of these receptors: a man between 18 and 35 years old in good health.

The rearrangement joins TRBV2 to TRBJ1-6, with D possibly being TRBD1 (6 bases). The V end lost 4 bases, the J end lost 5 bases, and 9 bases lay between the germline ends. Germline CDR1 reads SNHLY; CDR2 reads FYNNEI. The CDR3 length is 14 residues. The CDR3 DNA sequence: TGTGCCAGCAGTGGGACAGTCGATAATTCACCCCTCCACTTT. Its protein is CASSGTVDNSPLHF.

V gene TRBV30 combines with J gene TRBJ1-1; maybe TRBD1 (5 bases). V shed 4 bases and J shed 4 bases, with 13 bases lying between them. The CDR3 runs to 13 residues. Germline CDR1 GTSNPN, CDR2 SVGIG (reference sequence). The CDR3 sequence is CAWTSGGVTEAFF. DNA for the CDR3: TGTGCCTGGACCTCGGGGGGGGTCACTGAAGCTTTCTTT.

The chain is built from TRBV4-1 and TRBJ1-4, with 8 bases fitting TRBD1. Trimming took 4 bases from V and 0 from J; bases not matched to a gene: 7. This CDR3 is built from 17 residues. From germline, CDR1 is MGHRA and CDR2 YSYEKL. The CDR3 spells CASSRHRGESTNEKLFF. DNA for the CDR3: TGCGCCAGCAGCCGCCACAGGGGGGAGTCAACTAATGAAAAACTGTTTTTT.

The V gene is TRBV7-3, the J gene TRBJ2-2; D not certain. The CDR3 runs 12 residues. V gave up 6 bases and J gave up 6 bases, with 8 bases separating them. Germline-derived CDR1 and CDR2 are SGHTA and FQGTGA. CDR3 region: CASSLSPGELFF. The CDR3 nucleotides read TGTGCCAGCAGTTTGAGTCCCGGGGAGCTGTTTTTT.

The chain couples TRBV10-3 to TRBJ2-7; possible D gene TRBD2, 5 bases. The germline gives CDR1 ENHRY, CDR2 SYGVKD. This CDR3 is 16 amino acids long. V lost 0 bases and J 4 bases, leaving 16 bases between the germline ends. The CDR3 protein is CAISESLASSQYEQYF. The CDR3 DNA follows: TGTGCCATCAGTGAGTCGCTGGCTAGCTCCCAGTACGAGCAGTACTTC.

This clone was picked up one time. The sample has other DNA sequences that encode this CDR3 too. The chain carries TRBV28 and TRBJ1-5; TRBD1 matches at 9 bases. This CDR3 has 15 residues. Trimming removed 5 bases from V and 3 bases from J; junction bases left unmatched: 5. Germline CDR1 reads MDHEN; CDR2 reads SYDVKM. The CDR3 DNA is TGTGCCAGCAGTCTAGGACAGGGGAACAATCAGCCCCAGCATTTT. Translating gives CASSLGQGNNQPQHF.

The CDR3 sequence: CASSPQDRWKGNTQYF. As DNA, the CDR3 is TGTGCCTCCTCCCCCCAAGACAGGTGGAAGGGGAATACGCAGTATTTT. The chain recombines TRBV19 with TRBJ2-3; perhaps TRBD1 as D (6 bases). The germline V gene encodes CDR1 LNHDA and CDR2 SQIVND (reference sequence). CDR3 length: 16 amino acids. V was clipped by 11 bases and J by 7 bases, with 28 bases between them.

The V call is TRBV11-2, the J call TRBJ2-1; D gene unclear. Trimming left V 0 bases short and J 7 bases short, with 13 bases between. The CDR3 extends over 15 amino acids. CDR1 is SGHAT, CDR2 FQNNGV, per germline. In DNA, the CDR3 is TGTGCCAGCAGCTTAGATCTAGTGTCGCTAAATGAGCAGTTCTTC. Translation gives CASSLDLVSLNEQFF.

The chain carries TRBV28 and TRBJ1-1, with D unclear. There are 13 residues in the CDR3. The V end lost 8 bases, the J end lost 4 bases, and 14 bases lay between the germline ends. Per the germline V gene, CDR1 is MDHEN and CDR2 is SYDVKM. The CDR3: CASEEGLGTEAFF. The CDR3 DNA reads as TGTGCCAGCGAGGAGGGCTTAGGCACTGAAGCTTTCTTT.

This clone was seen just once. CDR3 loop: CASSATGQMSDTQYF. The CDR3 bases are TGTGCCAGTAGTGCCACGGGACAGATGTCAGATACGCAGTATTTT. V gene TRBV19 combines with J gene TRBJ2-3; 7 nucleotides agree with TRBD1. Germline loops: CDR1 LNHDA, CDR2 SQIVND (reference sequence). The CDR3 has 15 amino acids. The J segment lost 4 bases and the V segment lost 5 bases, leaving 9 bases of the junction unmatched.

V usage is TRBV18 and J usage is TRBJ2-7, with TRBD1 as a possible D gene (5 bases). Trimming stripped 0 bases from V and 2 bases from J, with 11 bases between. Germline V gives CDR1 KGHSH, CDR2 LQKENI. This CDR3 comprises 15 residues. The DNA of the CDR3 is TGTGCCAGCTCACCACCGGCGGCAGGGCCCTACGAGCAGTACTTC. As protein: CASSPPAAGPYEQYF.

The J gene is TRBJ2-2, the V gene TRBV19; a possible D gene is TRBD2 (5 bases). The germline gives CDR1 LNHDA, CDR2 SQIVND (reference sequence). The CDR3 has 16 residues. V dropped 6 bases and J dropped 0 bases, with 14 bases sitting between them. CDR3 bases: TGTGCCAGTAGAAGTTCATCAGCGGCGAACACCGGGGAGCTGTTTTTT. It specifies CASRSSSAANTGELFF.

The chain carries TRBV30 and TRBJ1-5; D uncertain. Deletions cut 2 bases from V and 9 bases from J, with 14 bases between. The CDR3 has 13 residues. Germline values: CDR1 GTSNPN, CDR2 SVGIG (reference sequence). CDR3 bases: TGTGCCTGGAGTCCCGACACGTCGGGGCCCCAGCATTTT. Translation: CAWSPDTSGPQHF.

The genes are TRBV7-9 and TRBJ2-7; a possible D gene is TRBD1 (6 bases). Germline V gene sequence: CDR1 SEHNR, CDR2 FQNEAQ (reference sequence). This CDR3 is built from 15 residues. V lost 2 bases and J 0 bases, leaving 11 bases between the germline ends. CDR3 sequence: CASSLTSTGSYEQYF. The CDR3 DNA reads as TGTGCCAGCAGCTTAACGTCGACAGGCTCCTACGAGCAGTACTTC.

V and J are TRBV6-5 and TRBJ1-4; a weak D match, TRBD1 (5 bases). The CDR3 is 15 residues long. Germline values: CDR1 MNHEY, CDR2 SVGAGI. Trimming removed 6 bases at V and 7 bases at J, with 18 bases between. The CDR3: CASRGGTVLGEKLFF. The CDR3, as DNA: TGTGCCAGCAGGGGGGGGACGGTCTTAGGTGAAAAACTGTTTTTT.

The chain combines TRBV6-5 with TRBJ2-1, with TRBD1 identical over 8 bases. Trimming removed 6 bases from V and 4 bases from J; junction bases left unmatched: 5. The CDR3 has 14 residues. Per germline, CDR1 MNHEY and CDR2 SVGAGI. The CDR3 protein is CASRGTGPYNEQFF. Written as DNA, the CDR3 is TGTGCCAGCAGGGGGACAGGACCGTACAATGAGCAGTTCTTC.

Regarding this clone: The sample carries other DNA sequences with the same CDR3. CDR3 in amino acids: CASSERSSYNEQFF. DNA for the CDR3: TGTGCCAGCAGCGAACGGAGTTCCTACAATGAGCAGTTCTTC. This sequence joins TRBV9 and TRBJ2-1; D uncertain. V was shortened by 3 bases and J by 1 base, with 8 bases between the two germline ends. The CDR3 is 14 amino acids. The germline V gene has CDR1 SGDLS and CDR2 YYNGEE.

In the case of this clone: Other DNA sequences in this specimen translate into the identical CDR3. The genes are TRBV5-1 and TRBJ2-3; D is perhaps TRBD1 (5 bases). Trimming took 4 bases from V and 3 from J, leaving 12 bases between them. The germline CDR1 and CDR2 sequences are SGHRS and YFSETQ. The CDR3 totals 14 residues. CDR3 protein: CASSTTSGTDTQYF. As DNA, the CDR3 is TGCGCCAGCAGCACTACTTCAGGGACAGATACGCAGTATTTT.

As to this clone: Other DNA sequences in the same sample also yield this CDR3. The gene calls are TRBV6-5 and TRBJ2-2; no definite D call. The V gene's germline CDR1 is MNHEY and CDR2 SVGAGI. The CDR3 covers 13 residues. The V gene lost 2 bases and the J gene lost 5 bases, with 6 bases spanning the gap. The DNA for the CDR3 is TGTGCCAGCAGTTACGGTGGTACCGGGGAGCTGTTTTTT. This sequence encodes CASSYGGTGELFF.

The chain combines TRBV9 with TRBJ2-2, with 7 nucleotides matching TRBD1. The CDR3 loop spans 16 amino acids. The ends lost 0 bases at V and 6 bases at J; junction bases unmatched: 8. In germline, CDR1 is SGDLS, CDR2 YYNGEE. CDR3 bases: TGTGCCAGCAGCGTAGCGCCGACAGGGTCTGCCGGGGAGCTGTTTTTT. Translation gives CASSVAPTGSAGELFF.

The chain links TRBV4-1 to TRBJ2-3; D is ambiguous. Trimming shortened V by 0 bases and J by 0 bases, and 16 bases separated the two germline ends. The length of the CDR3 is 18 residues. The germline CDR1 and CDR2 sequences are MGHRA and YSYEKL. The chain's CDR3 is CASSQDPPQHTSTDTQYF. CDR3 bases: TGCGCCAGCAGCCAAGACCCCCCCCAGCATACTAGCACAGATACGCAGTATTTT.

The V gene is TRBV9, the J gene TRBJ2-3; possibly TRBD2 for D (6 bases). The CDR3 totals 17 residues. Trimming took 0 bases from V and 2 from J, leaving 16 bases between them. CDR1 and CDR2 from the germline V gene are SGDLS and YYNGEE. The CDR3 region has the DNA TGTGCCAGCAGCGTAGGATTGGGCGGGATAGCCACAGATACGCAGTATTTT. It codes for CASSVGLGGIATDTQYF.

DNA of the CDR3: TGTGCCAGCAGTTCACAGGGATTTCAGCCCCAGCATTTT. Amino acids: CASSSQGFQPQHF. This chain connects TRBV28 to TRBJ1-5, with D maybe TRBD1 (6 bases). The CDR3 is 13 amino acids. Trimming stripped 4 bases from V and 6 bases from J, with 10 bases between. Germline CDR1 reads MDHEN; CDR2 reads SYDVKM.

This clone was seen just once. V gene TRBV10-3 combines with J gene TRBJ2-7; D unclear. The CDR3 is 14 residues long. V lost 2 bases and J 3 bases, leaving 11 bases between the germline ends. Germline V gene data show CDR1 as ENHRY and CDR2 as SYGVKD. CDR3 sequence reads: CAISENGPHYEQYF. In nucleotides, the CDR3 is TGTGCCATCAGTGAGAACGGACCGCACTACGAGCAGTACTTC.

Remarks on this clone: The same CDR3 is also encoded by other DNA sequences in this sample. The chain links TRBV5-4 to TRBJ2-1; D is perhaps TRBD1 or TRBD2 (5 bases each). Trimming removed 1 base from V and 3 bases from J, with 11 bases in between. Germline V gene lookup returns CDR1 SGHNT and CDR2 YYREEE (reference sequence). The CDR3 totals 15 residues. CDR3 sequence: CASSLRGASYNEQFF. The CDR3 DNA reads as TGTGCCAGCAGCTTGAGAGGGGCAAGCTACAATGAGCAGTTCTTC.

V usage is TRBV5-4 and J usage is TRBJ1-6; D not certain. Looked up from germline, CDR1 is SGHNT and CDR2 is YYREEE (reference sequence). Trimming left V 3 bases short and J 5 bases short, with 12 bases between. This CDR3 region has 15 residues. The CDR3 coding sequence is TGTGCCAGCAGCTACCGGACGCCGGATAATTCACCCCTCCACTTT. As protein: CASSYRTPDNSPLHF.

The chain combines TRBV7-9 with TRBJ2-7; 10 bases agree with TRBD1. Germline V gives CDR1 SEHNR, CDR2 FQNEAQ (reference sequence). This CDR3 spans 15 amino acids. V shed 1 base, J shed 3 bases, and the junction held 3 bases outside the gene matches. Here the CDR3 DNA reads TGTGCCAGCAGCTTAGATGGGACAGGGGTCTACGAGCAGTACTTC. Encoded protein: CASSLDGTGVYEQYF.

V is TRBV5-1 and J is TRBJ2-7; 7 bases map to TRBD2. Germline CDR1 reads SGHRS; CDR2 reads YFSETQ. Losses at the gene ends were 7 bases for V and 1 base for J; bases not matched to a gene: 17. The CDR3 covers 17 residues. CDR3 region: CASRKEGIAGLSYEQYF. The CDR3 nucleotides are TGCGCCAGCCGAAAGGAGGGGATAGCGGGCCTTTCCTACGAGCAGTACTTC.